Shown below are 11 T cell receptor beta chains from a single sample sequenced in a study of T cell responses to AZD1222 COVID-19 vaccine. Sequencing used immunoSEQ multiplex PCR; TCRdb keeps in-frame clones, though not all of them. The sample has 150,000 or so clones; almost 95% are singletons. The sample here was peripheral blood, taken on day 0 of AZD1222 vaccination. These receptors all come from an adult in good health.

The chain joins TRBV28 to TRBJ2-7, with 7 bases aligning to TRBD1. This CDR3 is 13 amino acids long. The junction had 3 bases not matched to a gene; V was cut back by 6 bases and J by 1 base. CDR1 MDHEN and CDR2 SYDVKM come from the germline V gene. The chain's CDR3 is CASRTGKSYEQYF. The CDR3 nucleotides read TGTGCCAGCAGGACAGGGAAATCCTACGAGCAGTACTTC.

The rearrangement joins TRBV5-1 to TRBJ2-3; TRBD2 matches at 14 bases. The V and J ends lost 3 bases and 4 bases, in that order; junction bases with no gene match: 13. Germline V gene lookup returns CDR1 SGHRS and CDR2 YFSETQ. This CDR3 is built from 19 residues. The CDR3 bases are TGCGCCAGCAGCTACCGGGGACTAGCGGGAGTTGGTACCCCAGATACGCAGTATTTT. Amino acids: CASSYRGLAGVGTPDTQYF.

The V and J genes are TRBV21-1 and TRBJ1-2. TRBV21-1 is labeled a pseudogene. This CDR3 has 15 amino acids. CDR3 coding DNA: TGTGCCAGCAGCACACCGGGCCAACTCGGCTATGGCTACACCTTC. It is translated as CASSTPGQLGYGYTF.

In DNA, the CDR3 is TGTGCCAGCAGTTTGCTTTTAGGGGAGCTGTTTTTT. Translating it yields CASSLLLGELFF. This chain connects TRBV27 to TRBJ2-2, with D uncertain. Per germline, CDR1 MNHEY and CDR2 SMNVEV (reference sequence). V lost 3 bases and J lost 8, with 7 bases in between. This CDR3 has 12 residues.

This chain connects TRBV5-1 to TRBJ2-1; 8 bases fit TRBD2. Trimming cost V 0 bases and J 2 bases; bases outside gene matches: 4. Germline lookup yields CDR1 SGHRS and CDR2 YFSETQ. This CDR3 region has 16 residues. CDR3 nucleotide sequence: TGCGCCAGCAGCTTGGCTGGACTAGCAACCTACAATGAGCAGTTCTTC. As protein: CASSLAGLATYNEQFF.

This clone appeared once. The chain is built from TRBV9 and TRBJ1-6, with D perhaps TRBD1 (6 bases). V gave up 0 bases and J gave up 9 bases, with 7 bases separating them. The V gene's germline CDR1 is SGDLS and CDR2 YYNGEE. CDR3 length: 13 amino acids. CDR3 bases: TGTGCCAGCAGCGTAGAGGGGGGTTCACCCCTCCACTTT. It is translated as CASSVEGGSPLHF.

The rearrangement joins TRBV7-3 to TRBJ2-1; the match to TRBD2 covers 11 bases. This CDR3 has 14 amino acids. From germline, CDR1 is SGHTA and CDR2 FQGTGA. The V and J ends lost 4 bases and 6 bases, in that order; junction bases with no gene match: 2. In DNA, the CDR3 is TGTGCCAGCAGCTATAGCGGGGGGGCCAATGAGCAGTTCTTC. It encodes CASSYSGGANEQFF.

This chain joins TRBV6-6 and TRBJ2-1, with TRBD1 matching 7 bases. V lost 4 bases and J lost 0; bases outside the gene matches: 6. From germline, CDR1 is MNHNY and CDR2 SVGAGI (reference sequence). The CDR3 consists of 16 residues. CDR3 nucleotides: TGTGCCAGCAGTTCAACGGACAGGAGCTCCTACAATGAGCAGTTCTTC. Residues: CASSSTDRSSYNEQFF.

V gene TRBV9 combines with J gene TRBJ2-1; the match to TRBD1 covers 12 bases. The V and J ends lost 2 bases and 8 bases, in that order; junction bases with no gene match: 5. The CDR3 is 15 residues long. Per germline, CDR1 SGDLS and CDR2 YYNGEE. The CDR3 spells CASSVGDRGHDEQFF. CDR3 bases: TGTGCCAGCAGCGTCGGGGACAGGGGGCACGATGAGCAGTTCTTC.

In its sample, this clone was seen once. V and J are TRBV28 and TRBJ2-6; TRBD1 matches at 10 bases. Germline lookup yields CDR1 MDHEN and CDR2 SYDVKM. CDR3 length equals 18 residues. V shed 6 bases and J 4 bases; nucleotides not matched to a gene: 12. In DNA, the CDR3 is TGTGCCAGCAGACCGACAGGGGGCGTGGGATCCGGGGCCAACGTCCTGACTTTC. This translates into CASRPTGGVGSGANVLTF.

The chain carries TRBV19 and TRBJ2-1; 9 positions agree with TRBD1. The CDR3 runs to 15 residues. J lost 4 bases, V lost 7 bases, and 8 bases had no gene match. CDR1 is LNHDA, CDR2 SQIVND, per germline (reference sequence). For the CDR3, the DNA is TGTGCCAGTACTTCCGACAGGGGGGGGTACAATGAGCAGTTCTTC. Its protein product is CASTSDRGGYNEQFF.